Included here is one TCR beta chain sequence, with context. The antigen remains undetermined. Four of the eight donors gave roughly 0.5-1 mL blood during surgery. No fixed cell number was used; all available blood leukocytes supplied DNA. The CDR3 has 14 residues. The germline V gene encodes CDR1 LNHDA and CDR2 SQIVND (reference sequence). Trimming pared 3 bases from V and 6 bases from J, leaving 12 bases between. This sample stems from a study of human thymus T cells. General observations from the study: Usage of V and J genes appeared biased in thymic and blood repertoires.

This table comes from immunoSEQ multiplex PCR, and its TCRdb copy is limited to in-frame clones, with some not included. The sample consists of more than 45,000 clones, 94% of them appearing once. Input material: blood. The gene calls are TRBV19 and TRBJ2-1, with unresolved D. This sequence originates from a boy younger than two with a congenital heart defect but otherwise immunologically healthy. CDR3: CASSMYSRTNEQFF. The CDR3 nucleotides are TGTGCCAGTAGTATGTATTCCAGGACCAATGAGCAGTTCTTC.